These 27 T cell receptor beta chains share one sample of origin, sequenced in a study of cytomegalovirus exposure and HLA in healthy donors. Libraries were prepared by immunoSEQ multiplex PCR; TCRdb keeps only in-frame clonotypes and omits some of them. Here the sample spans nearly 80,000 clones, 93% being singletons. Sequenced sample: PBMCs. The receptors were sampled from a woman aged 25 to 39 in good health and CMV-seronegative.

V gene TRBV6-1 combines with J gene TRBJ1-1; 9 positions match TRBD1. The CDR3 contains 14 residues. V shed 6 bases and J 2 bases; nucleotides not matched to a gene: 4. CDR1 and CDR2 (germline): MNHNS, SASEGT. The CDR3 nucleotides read TGTGCCAGCAGGGACAGGGGCTCCAACACTGAAGCTTTCTTT. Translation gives CASRDRGSNTEAFF.

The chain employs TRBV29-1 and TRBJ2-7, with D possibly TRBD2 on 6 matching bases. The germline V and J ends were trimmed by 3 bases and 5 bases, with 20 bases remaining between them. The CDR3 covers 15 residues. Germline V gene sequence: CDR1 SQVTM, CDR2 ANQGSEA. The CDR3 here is CSVEYGGSGRNEQYF. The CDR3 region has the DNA TGCAGCGTTGAGTACGGTGGGTCAGGGAGGAACGAGCAGTACTTC.

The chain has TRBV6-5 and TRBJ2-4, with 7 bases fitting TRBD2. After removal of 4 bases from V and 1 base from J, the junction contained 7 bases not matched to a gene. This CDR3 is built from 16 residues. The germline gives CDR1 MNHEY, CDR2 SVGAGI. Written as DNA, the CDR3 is TGTGCCAGCAGTTCGTGGGAGGGCTATGCCAAAAACATTCAGTACTTC. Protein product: CASSSWEGYAKNIQYF.

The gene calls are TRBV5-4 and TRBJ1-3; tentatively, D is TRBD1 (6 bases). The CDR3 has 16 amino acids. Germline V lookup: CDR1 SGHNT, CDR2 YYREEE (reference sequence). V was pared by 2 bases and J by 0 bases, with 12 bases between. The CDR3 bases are TGTGCCAGCAGCTTAACCAGGGGTTTCTCTGGAAACACCATATATTTT. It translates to CASSLTRGFSGNTIYF.

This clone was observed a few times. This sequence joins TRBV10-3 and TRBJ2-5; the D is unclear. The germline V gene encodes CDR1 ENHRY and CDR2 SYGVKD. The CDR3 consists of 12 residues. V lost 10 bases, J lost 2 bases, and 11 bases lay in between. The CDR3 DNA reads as TGTGCCAGTCGACACTTACAAGAGACCCAGTACTTC. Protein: CASRHLQETQYF.

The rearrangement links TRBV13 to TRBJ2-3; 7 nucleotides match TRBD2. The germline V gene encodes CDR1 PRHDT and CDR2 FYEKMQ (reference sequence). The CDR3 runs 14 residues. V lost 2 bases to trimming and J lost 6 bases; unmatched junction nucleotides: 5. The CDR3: CASSLQGGGDTQYF. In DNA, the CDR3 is TGTGCCAGCAGCTTACAAGGCGGGGGTGATACGCAGTATTTT.

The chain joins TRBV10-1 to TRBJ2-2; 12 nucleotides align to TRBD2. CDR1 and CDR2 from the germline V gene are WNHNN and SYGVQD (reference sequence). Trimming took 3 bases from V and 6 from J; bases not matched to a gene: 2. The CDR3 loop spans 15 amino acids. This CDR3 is CASSDLAGGAGELFF. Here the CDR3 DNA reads TGCGCCAGCAGTGATCTAGCGGGAGGGGCCGGGGAGCTGTTTTTT.

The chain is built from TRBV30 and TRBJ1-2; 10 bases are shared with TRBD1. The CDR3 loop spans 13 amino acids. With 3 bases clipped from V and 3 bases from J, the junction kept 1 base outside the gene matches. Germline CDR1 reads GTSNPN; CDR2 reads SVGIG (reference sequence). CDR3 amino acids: CAWRTGGYYGYTF. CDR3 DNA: TGTGCCTGGAGGACAGGGGGCTACTATGGCTACACCTTC.

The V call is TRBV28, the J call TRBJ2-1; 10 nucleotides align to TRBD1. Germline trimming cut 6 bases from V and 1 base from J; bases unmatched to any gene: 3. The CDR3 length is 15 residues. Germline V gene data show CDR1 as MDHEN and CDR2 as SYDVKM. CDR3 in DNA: TGTGCCAGCAGGCGGACAGGGGGTTCCTACAATGAGCAGTTCTTC. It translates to CASRRTGGSYNEQFF.

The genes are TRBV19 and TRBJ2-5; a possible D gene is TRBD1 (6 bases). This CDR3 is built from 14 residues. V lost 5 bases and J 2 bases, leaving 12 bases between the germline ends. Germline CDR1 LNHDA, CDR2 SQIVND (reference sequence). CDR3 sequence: CASSPNRVQETQYF. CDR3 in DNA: TGTGCCAGTAGTCCCAACAGGGTTCAAGAGACCCAGTACTTC.

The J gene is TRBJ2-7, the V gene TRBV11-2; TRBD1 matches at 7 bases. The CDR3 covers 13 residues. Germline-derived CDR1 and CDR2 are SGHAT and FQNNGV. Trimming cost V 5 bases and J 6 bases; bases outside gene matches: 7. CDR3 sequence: CASSNDRVSEQYF. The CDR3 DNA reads TGTGCCAGCAGCAATGACAGGGTTTCCGAGCAGTACTTC.

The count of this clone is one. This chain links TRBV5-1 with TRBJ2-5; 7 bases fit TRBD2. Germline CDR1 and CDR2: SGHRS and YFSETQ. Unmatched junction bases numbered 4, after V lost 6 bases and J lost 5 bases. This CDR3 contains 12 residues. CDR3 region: CASTPGGETQYF. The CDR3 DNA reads TGCGCCAGCACCCCCGGGGGGGAGACCCAGTACTTC. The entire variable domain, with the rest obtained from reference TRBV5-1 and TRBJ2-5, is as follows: KAGVTQTPRYLIKTRGQQVTLSCSPISGHRSVSWYQQTPGQGLQFLFEYFSETQRNKGNFPGRFSGRQFSNSRSEMNVSTLELGDSALYLCASTPGGETQYFGPGTRLLVL.

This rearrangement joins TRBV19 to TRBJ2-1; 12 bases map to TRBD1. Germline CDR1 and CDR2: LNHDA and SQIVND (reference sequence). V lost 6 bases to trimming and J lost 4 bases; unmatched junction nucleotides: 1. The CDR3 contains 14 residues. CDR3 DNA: TGTGCCAGTAGGGGACAGGGGGCGTACAATGAGCAGTTCTTC. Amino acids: CASRGQGAYNEQFF.

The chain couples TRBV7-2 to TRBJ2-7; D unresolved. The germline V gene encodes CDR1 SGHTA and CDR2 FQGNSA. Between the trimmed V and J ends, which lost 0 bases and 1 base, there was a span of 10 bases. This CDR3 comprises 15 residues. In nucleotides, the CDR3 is TGTGCCAGCAGCTTAGCCGCCACTACGTCCTACGAGCAGTACTTC. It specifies CASSLAATTSYEQYF.

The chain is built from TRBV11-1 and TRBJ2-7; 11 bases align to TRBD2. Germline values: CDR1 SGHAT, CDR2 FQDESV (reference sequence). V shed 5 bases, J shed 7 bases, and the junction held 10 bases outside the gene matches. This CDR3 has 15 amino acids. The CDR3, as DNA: TGTGCCAGCAGCACGACTAGCGGGGAGGCCCTTGAGCAGTACTTC. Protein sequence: CASSTTSGEALEQYF.

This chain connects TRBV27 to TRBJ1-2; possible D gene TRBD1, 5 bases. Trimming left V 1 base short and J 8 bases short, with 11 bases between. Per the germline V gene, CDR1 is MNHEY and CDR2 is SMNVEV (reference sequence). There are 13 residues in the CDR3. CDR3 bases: TGTGCCAGCAGTTTATACAGGCTTGGAGGCTACACCTTC. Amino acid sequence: CASSLYRLGGYTF.

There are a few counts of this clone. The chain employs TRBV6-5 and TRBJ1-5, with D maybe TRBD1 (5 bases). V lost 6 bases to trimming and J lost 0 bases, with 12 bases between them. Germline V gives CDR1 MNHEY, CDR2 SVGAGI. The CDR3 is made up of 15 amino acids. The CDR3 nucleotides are TGTGCCAGCAGATTAACAGGTGATAGCAATCAGCCCCAGCATTTT. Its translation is CASRLTGDSNQPQHF.

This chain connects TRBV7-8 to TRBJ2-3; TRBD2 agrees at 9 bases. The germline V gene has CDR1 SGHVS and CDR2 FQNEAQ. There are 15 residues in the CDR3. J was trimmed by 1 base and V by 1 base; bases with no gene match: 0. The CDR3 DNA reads TGTGCCAGCAGCTTAGTAGCGGGAGGCACAGATACGCAGTATTTT. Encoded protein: CASSLVAGGTDTQYF.

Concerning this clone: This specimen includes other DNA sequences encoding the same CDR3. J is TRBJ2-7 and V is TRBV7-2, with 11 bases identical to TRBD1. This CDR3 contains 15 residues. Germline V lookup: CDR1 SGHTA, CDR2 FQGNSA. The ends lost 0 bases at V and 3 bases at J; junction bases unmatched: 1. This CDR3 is CASSLAGTGGYEQYF. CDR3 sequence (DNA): TGTGCCAGCAGCTTAGCAGGGACAGGGGGCTACGAGCAGTACTTC. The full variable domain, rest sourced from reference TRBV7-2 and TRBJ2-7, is GAGVSQSPSNKVTEKGKDVELRCDPISGHTALYWYRQSLGQGLEFLIYFQGNSAPDKSGLPSDRFSAERTGGSVSTLTIQRTQQEDSAVYLCASSLAGTGGYEQYFGPGTRLTVT.

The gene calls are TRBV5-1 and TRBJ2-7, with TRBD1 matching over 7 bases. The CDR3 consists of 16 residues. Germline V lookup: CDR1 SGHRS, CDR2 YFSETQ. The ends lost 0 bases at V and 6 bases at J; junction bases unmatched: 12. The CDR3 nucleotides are TGCGCCAGCAGCTTGGGACAGGGCCTTATGCCGGGCGAGCAGTACTTC. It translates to CASSLGQGLMPGEQYF.

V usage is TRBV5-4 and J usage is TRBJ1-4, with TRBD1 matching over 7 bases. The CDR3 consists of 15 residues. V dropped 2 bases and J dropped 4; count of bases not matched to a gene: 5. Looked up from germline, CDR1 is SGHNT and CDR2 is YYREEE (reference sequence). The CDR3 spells CASSFSGGDNEKLFF. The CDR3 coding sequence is TGTGCCAGCAGCTTCTCAGGGGGAGATAATGAAAAACTGTTTTTT.

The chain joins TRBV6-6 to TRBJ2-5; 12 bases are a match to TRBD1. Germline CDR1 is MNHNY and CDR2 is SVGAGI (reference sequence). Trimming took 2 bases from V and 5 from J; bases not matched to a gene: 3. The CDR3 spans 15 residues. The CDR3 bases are TGTGCCAGCAGTTACGGGACAGGGGGCAGGGAGACCCAGTACTTC. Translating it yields CASSYGTGGRETQYF.

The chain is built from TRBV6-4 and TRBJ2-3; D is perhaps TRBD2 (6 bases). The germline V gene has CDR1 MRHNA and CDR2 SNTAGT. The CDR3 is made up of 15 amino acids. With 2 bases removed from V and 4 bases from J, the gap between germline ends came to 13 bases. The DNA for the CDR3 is TGTGCCAGCAGTGACCGGGCTAGCGCCTCAGATACGCAGTATTTT. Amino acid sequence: CASSDRASASDTQYF.

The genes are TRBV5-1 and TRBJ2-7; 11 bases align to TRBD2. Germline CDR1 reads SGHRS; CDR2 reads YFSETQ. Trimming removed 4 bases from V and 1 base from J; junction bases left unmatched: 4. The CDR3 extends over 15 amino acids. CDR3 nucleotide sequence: TGCGCCAGCAGCGGAAGGACTAGCGGGTCCTACGAGCAGTACTTC. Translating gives CASSGRTSGSYEQYF.

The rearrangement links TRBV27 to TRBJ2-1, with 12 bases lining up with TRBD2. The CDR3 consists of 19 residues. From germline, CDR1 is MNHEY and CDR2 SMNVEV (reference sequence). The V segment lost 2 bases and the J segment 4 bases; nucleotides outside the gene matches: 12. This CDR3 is CASSLMASGRALLYNEQFF. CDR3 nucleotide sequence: TGTGCCAGCAGTTTAATGGCTAGCGGGAGGGCCTTGCTATACAATGAGCAGTTCTTC.

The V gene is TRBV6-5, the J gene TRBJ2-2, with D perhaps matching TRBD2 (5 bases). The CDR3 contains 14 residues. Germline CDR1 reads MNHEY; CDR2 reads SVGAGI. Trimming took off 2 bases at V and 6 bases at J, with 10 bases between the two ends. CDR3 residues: CASSYGTRAGELFF. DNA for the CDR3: TGTGCCAGCAGTTACGGAACGAGGGCCGGGGAGCTGTTTTTT.

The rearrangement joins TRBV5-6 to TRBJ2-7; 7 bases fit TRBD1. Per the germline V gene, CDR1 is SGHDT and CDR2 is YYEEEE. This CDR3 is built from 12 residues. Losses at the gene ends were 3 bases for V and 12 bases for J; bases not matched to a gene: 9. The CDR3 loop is CASSSVTGDRYF. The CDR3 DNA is TGTGCCAGCAGCTCAGTTACAGGGGATCGGTACTTC.